These T cell receptor beta chains were read from a single sample in a study of T-cell memory formation after mild COVID-19. From the 5' RACE reads, TCRdb called clonotypes with MiXCR, one entry per CDR3 protein. The profile shows 200,000 or so distinct CDR3 sequences, about 17% of them singletons. Sequencing was performed on PBMCs or a T cell subset sorted from them (not recorded which). All receptors come from an adult woman who had mild COVID-19 (a few samples of this study predate the infection). Cell type and time point are not known. The CDR3 runs from the conserved cysteine through the conserved F or W. The D gene is left open where the match is weak. Clone size is shown for a subset of rows, as once, few, many or a class of expanded clone.

j_gene: TRBJ1-6
v_gene: TRBV4-1
abundance: many
d_gene: .
CDR3nt: TGCGCCAGCAGCCAAGATCGTGCGGGGCGAACACCCCTCCACTTT
CDR3aa: CASSQDRAGRTPLHF

j_gene: TRBJ2-7
v_gene: TRBV6-1
abundance: .
d_gene: .
CDR3nt: TGTGCCAGCACGGTCAGCCTTCAAAGCTCCTACGAGCAGTACTTC
CDR3aa: CASTVSLQSSYEQYF

j_gene: TRBJ1-6
v_gene: TRBV3-1
abundance: .
d_gene: .
CDR3nt: TGTGCCAGCAGCCAAGTAGGACAGTCCGCTAATTCACCCCTCCACTTT
CDR3aa: CASSQVGQSANSPLHF

j_gene: TRBJ2-5
v_gene: TRBV10-2
abundance: many
d_gene: TRBD1
CDR3nt: TGCGCCAGCAGTCAGGGGGCCCAAGAGACCCAGTACTTC
CDR3aa: CASSQGAQETQYF

j_gene: TRBJ2-2
v_gene: TRBV7-3
abundance: few
d_gene: TRBD2
CDR3nt: TGTGCCAGCAGCTTATCTTCCGCTAGCGGGGCAAACACCGGGGAGCTGTTTTTT
CDR3aa: CASSLSSASGANTGELFF

j_gene: TRBJ2-2
v_gene: TRBV5-1
abundance: few
d_gene: TRBD1
CDR3nt: TGCGCCAGCAGCCAAACAGGGGCGAACACCGGGGAGCTGTTTTTT
CDR3aa: CASSQTGANTGELFF

j_gene: TRBJ1-2
v_gene: TRBV5-1
abundance: few
d_gene: TRBD1
CDR3nt: TGCGCCAGCAGCACCGGGACAGAAGCTAACTATGGCTACACCTTC
CDR3aa: CASSTGTEANYGYTF

j_gene: TRBJ1-2
v_gene: TRBV7-2
abundance: few
d_gene: .
CDR3nt: TGTGCCAGCAGCTTCTCCGGACCGGATGACTATGGCTACACCTTC
CDR3aa: CASSFSGPDDYGYTF

j_gene: TRBJ1-5
v_gene: TRBV12-3/TRBV12-4
abundance: many
d_gene: TRBD1
CDR3nt: TGTGCCAGCAGTTTAGCAGGGGGCGGGAATCAGCCCCAGCATTTT
CDR3aa: CASSLAGGGNQPQHF

j_gene: TRBJ1-1
v_gene: TRBV9
abundance: .
d_gene: .
CDR3nt: TGTGCCAGCAGCACCCTTTTGAATATGAACACTGAAGCTTTCTTT
CDR3aa: CASSTLLNMNTEAFF

j_gene: TRBJ1-2
v_gene: TRBV6-5
abundance: .
d_gene: .
CDR3nt: TGTGCCAGCCGGGCGGGTCTTCGGAGGGGGTTCAACTATGGCTACACCTTC
CDR3aa: CASRAGLRRGFNYGYTF

j_gene: TRBJ2-3
v_gene: TRBV5-1
abundance: many
d_gene: .
CDR3nt: TGCGCCAGCAGCTTGGCTAGTTTGCCAGATACGCAGTATTTT
CDR3aa: CASSLASLPDTQYF

j_gene: TRBJ1-4
v_gene: TRBV7-9
abundance: few
d_gene: .
CDR3nt: TGTGCCAGCAGCCCCTCCGTTACGGGGTGGGCTAATGAAAAACTGTTTTTT
CDR3aa: CASSPSVTGWANEKLFF

j_gene: TRBJ2-7
v_gene: TRBV13
abundance: .
d_gene: .
CDR3nt: TGTGCCAGCAGCTTAGGGAGGTTGGCCTACGAGCAGTACTTC
CDR3aa: CASSLGRLAYEQYF

j_gene: TRBJ2-1
v_gene: TRBV5-1
abundance: medium-sized
d_gene: TRBD2
CDR3nt: TGCGCCAGCAGCGACGACGAACTAGCGGGGGGGCTTTCCTACAATGAGCAGTTCTTC
CDR3aa: CASSDDELAGGLSYNEQFF

j_gene: TRBJ2-7
v_gene: TRBV25-1
abundance: few
d_gene: TRBD1
CDR3nt: TGTGCCAGCAGGCATTCCGGGACAGGGGGATACGAGCAGTACTTC
CDR3aa: CASRHSGTGGYEQYF

j_gene: TRBJ1-6
v_gene: TRBV5-5
abundance: .
d_gene: .
CDR3nt: TGTGCCAGCAGCTTGGCCCTCTATAATTCACCCCTCCACTTT
CDR3aa: CASSLALYNSPLHF

j_gene: TRBJ1-1
v_gene: TRBV20-1
abundance: .
d_gene: .
CDR3nt: TGCAGTGCTAGACCCCTAGGCCGGAGGGCGAACACTGAAGCTTTCTTT
CDR3aa: CSARPLGRRANTEAFF

j_gene: TRBJ1-1
v_gene: TRBV5-1
abundance: few
d_gene: .
CDR3nt: TGCGCCAGCAGCTTGACCCCAGGGACCATGGAGGCTTTCTTT
CDR3aa: CASSLTPGTMEAFF

j_gene: TRBJ2-3
v_gene: TRBV11-1
abundance: few
d_gene: TRBD1
CDR3nt: TGTGCCAGCAGTACCGGGACAGGGATTAACATCGATACGCAGTATTTT
CDR3aa: CASSTGTGINIDTQYF

j_gene: TRBJ2-3
v_gene: TRBV7-2
abundance: .
d_gene: .
CDR3nt: TGTGCCAGCAGCTCGCAGGGAGGTTCTACAGATACGCAGTATTTT
CDR3aa: CASSSQGGSTDTQYF

j_gene: TRBJ2-7
v_gene: TRBV5-1
abundance: few
d_gene: TRBD1
CDR3nt: TGCGCCAGCAGCCAGGGGGTCAGGGGCGATAGCTGGGGCGAGCAGTACTTC
CDR3aa: CASSQGVRGDSWGEQYF

j_gene: TRBJ2-7
v_gene: TRBV7-6
abundance: .
d_gene: TRBD1
CDR3nt: TGTGCCAGCAGCCCGCGCGGGACAGGGCCCTACGAGCAGTACTTC
CDR3aa: CASSPRGTGPYEQYF

j_gene: TRBJ1-2
v_gene: TRBV25-1
abundance: few
d_gene: .
CDR3nt: TGTGCCAGCAGTGAATACCCCCAAGGGTTGGATGGCTACACCTTC
CDR3aa: CASSEYPQGLDGYTF

j_gene: TRBJ1-5
v_gene: TRBV7-9
abundance: .
d_gene: .
CDR3nt: TGTGCCAGCAGCTCCTCAGGGGCCGTTTTGAGCAATCAGCCCCAGCATTTT
CDR3aa: CASSSSGAVLSNQPQHF

j_gene: TRBJ2-7
v_gene: TRBV7-2
abundance: few
d_gene: .
CDR3nt: TGTGCCAGCAGTCGACTCGGAGGTACTTACGAGCAGTACTTC
CDR3aa: CASSRLGGTYEQYF

j_gene: TRBJ2-1
v_gene: TRBV5-1
abundance: .
d_gene: .
CDR3nt: TGCGCCAGCTACAGGGATGAGCAGTTCTTC
CDR3aa: CASYRDEQFF

j_gene: TRBJ2-2
v_gene: TRBV24-1
abundance: .
d_gene: .
CDR3nt: TGTGCCACCAGCAACAGGGCCGGGGAGCTGTTTTTT
CDR3aa: CATSNRAGELFF

j_gene: TRBJ1-2
v_gene: TRBV12-3/TRBV12-4
abundance: few
d_gene: .
CDR3nt: TGTGCCAGCAGTTTAGGGGGAGGTGGCTACACCTTC
CDR3aa: CASSLGGGGYTF

j_gene: TRBJ2-5
v_gene: TRBV29-1
abundance: few
d_gene: TRBD2
CDR3nt: TGCAGCGTAACCGGGACTAGCCCCCAAGAGACCCAGTACTTC
CDR3aa: CSVTGTSPQETQYF

j_gene: TRBJ2-1
v_gene: TRBV29-1
abundance: .
d_gene: .
CDR3nt: TGCAGCGTCAGATATGGGACCACCAATGAGCAGTTCTTC
CDR3aa: CSVRYGTTNEQFF

j_gene: TRBJ2-1
v_gene: TRBV2
abundance: few
d_gene: TRBD2
CDR3nt: TGTGCCAGCAGCGGGACTAGCGGGAGTTACGATGAGCAGTTCTTC
CDR3aa: CASSGTSGSYDEQFF

j_gene: TRBJ2-1
v_gene: TRBV5-1
abundance: .
d_gene: .
CDR3nt: TGCGCCAGCTCTCAGGAGAGCTCCTACAATGAGCAGTTCTTC
CDR3aa: CASSQESSYNEQFF

j_gene: TRBJ2-7
v_gene: TRBV10-3
abundance: many
d_gene: TRBD2
CDR3nt: TGTGCCATCAGTGAGTTGGCCGCGGGAGGCCACGAGCAGTACTTC
CDR3aa: CAISELAAGGHEQYF

j_gene: TRBJ1-6
v_gene: TRBV12-3/TRBV12-4
abundance: few
d_gene: TRBD1
CDR3nt: TGTGCCAGCAGCCGCCACGGACAGGGGGTGGGATCACCCCTCCACTTT
CDR3aa: CASSRHGQGVGSPLHF

j_gene: TRBJ2-5
v_gene: TRBV5-1
abundance: .
d_gene: .
CDR3nt: TGCGCCAGCAGCTTGAGTGTAGGGGACCAAGAGACCCAGTACTTC
CDR3aa: CASSLSVGDQETQYF